This T cell receptor (beta chain) was sequenced during a study of T cells in localized non-small cell lung cancer. General study points: Uninvolved adjacent lung had more T cell clonality than any other tissue, topping tumor. Longer overall survival associated with higher blood T cell density; shorter survival with higher adjacent-lung clonality.

Concerning this clone itself: Its antigen remains unknown.

TCRdb keeps only in-frame clones here, not all; method: immunoSEQ multiplex PCR. Among fewer than 95,000 clones listed, roughly 90% were seen once. V shed 0 bases, J shed 9 bases, and the junction held 12 bases outside the gene matches. The CDR3 is 17 residues long. Germline CDR1 reads SGHDT; CDR2 reads YYEEEE. The rearrangement joins TRBV5-6 to TRBJ2-1, with 10 positions matching TRBD2. Sequences were derived from PBMCs, sampled before any cancer treatment. The sequence came from a woman aged 40 to 75 with stage II squamous cell lung carcinoma. CDR3: CASSLVPGLASGGEQFF. The CDR3 DNA reads TGTGCCAGCAGCTTGGTGCCGGGACTAGCGTCAGGGGGTGAGCAGTTCTTC.